Listed here are 29 T cell receptor beta chains from one sample, sequenced in a study of early T cells in non-severe SARS-CoV-2 infection. TCRdb reprocessed the 5' RACE reads with MiXCR, giving one entry per CDR3 protein. The sample consists of under 35,000 distinct CDR3 sequences, 2.9% of them appearing once. The sample was whole blood. These receptors originate from an adult who was a healthcare worker with PCR-confirmed SARS-CoV-2 infection or an uninfected control (not recorded which).

The chain uses TRBV7-3 and TRBJ2-2; D tentatively reads TRBD1 or TRBD2 (5 bases each). Trimming removed 5 bases from V and 5 bases from J, with 15 bases in between. The CDR3 is 15 amino acids. Germline assignment: CDR1 SGHTA and CDR2 FQGTGA. The CDR3 DNA reads TGTGCCAGCAGCCACGGGACGGCGGCAACCGGGGAGCTGTTTTTT. It codes for CASSHGTAATGELFF.

Ten or more counts support this clonotype. The chain combines TRBV11-3 with TRBJ2-5; tentative D call: TRBD1 (6 bases). CDR1 SGHNT and CDR2 YENEEA come from the germline V gene. V lost 5 bases and J 5 bases, leaving 15 bases between the germline ends. This CDR3 has 14 residues. CDR3 nucleotide sequence: TGTGCCAGCAGCCCTCACACAGGGTACGAGACCCAGTACTTC. Translated, it gives CASSPHTGYETQYF. The full variable domain, with the rest looked up from reference TRBV11-3 and TRBJ2-5, is EAGVVQSPRYKIIEKKQPVAFWCNPISGHNTLYWYLQNLGQGPELLIRYENEEAVDDSQLPKDRFSAERLKGVDSTLKIQPAELGDSAVYLCASSPHTGYETQYFGPGTRLLVL.

The sample holds many counts of this clonotype. The J gene is TRBJ1-2, the V gene TRBV24-1; no clear D gene. The CDR3 is 11 residues long. V gave up 7 bases and J gave up 3 bases, with 5 bases separating them. Germline CDR1 KGHDR, CDR2 SFDVKD. CDR3 in DNA: TGTGCCACCAGCGACGACTATGGCTACACCTTC. This gives the protein CATSDDYGYTF.

This clonotype was counted many times. J is TRBJ2-1 and V is TRBV6-1, with 12 bases lining up with TRBD2. CDR3 length: 18 residues. The trim removed 2 bases at V and 6 bases at J, leaving 11 bases unmatched. Germline V gene sequence: CDR1 MNHNS, CDR2 SASEGT. The CDR3: CASSERTTSGGPSNEQFF. In DNA form, the CDR3 reads TGTGCCAGCAGTGAACGAACCACTAGCGGGGGGCCAAGCAATGAGCAGTTCTTC.

There are many counts of this clonotype. The chain recombines TRBV2 with TRBJ2-5; D not certain. Germline CDR1 SNHLY, CDR2 FYNNEI. Trimming took off 4 bases at V and 6 bases at J, with 12 bases between the two ends. There are 13 residues in the CDR3. As DNA, the CDR3 is TGTGCCAGCAGTGGTCTATCCTTGAAGACCCAGTACTTC. Translating it yields CASSGLSLKTQYF.

This clonotype was seen repeatedly, ten times or more. The chain links TRBV14 to TRBJ2-5; 11 bases fit TRBD1. CDR1 is SGHDN, CDR2 FVKESK, per germline. The CDR3 contains 15 residues. With 4 bases clipped from V and 5 bases from J, the junction kept 6 bases outside the gene matches. CDR3 nucleotides: TGTGCCAGCAGCCCCCGGACAGGGGGCATGGAGACCCAGTACTTC. It specifies CASSPRTGGMETQYF.

This clonotype has ten or more counts. This rearrangement joins TRBV5-4 to TRBJ1-1; 12 bases map to TRBD1. The length of the CDR3 is 15 residues. CDR1 SGHNT and CDR2 YYREEE come from the germline V gene (reference sequence). The junction had 10 bases not matched to a gene; V was cut back by 5 bases and J by 8 bases. The CDR3 DNA reads as TGTGCCAGCAGTTATGGGACAGGGGGCGCCTTAGAAGCTTTCTTT. As protein: CASSYGTGGALEAFF.

Within the sample, this clonotype is medium-sized. This chain uses TRBV12-5 with TRBJ2-6; a possible D gene is TRBD2 (5 bases). The CDR3 is 16 amino acids. Germline CDR1 is LGHNT and CDR2 is FRNRAP. The V and J ends lost 0 bases and 1 base respectively, with 7 bases between them. The chain's CDR3 is CASGLVRESGANVLTF. The CDR3 DNA reads as TGTGCTAGTGGTTTGGTTCGGGAATCTGGGGCCAACGTCCTGACTTTC.

This clonotype is classed as medium-sized. The gene calls are TRBV7-8 and TRBJ1-5, with D possibly TRBD1 on 6 matching bases. This CDR3 contains 14 residues. V was shortened by 0 bases and J by 6 bases, with 9 bases between the two germline ends. CDR1 and CDR2 from the germline V gene are SGHVS and FQNEAQ. CDR3 bases: TGTGCCAGCAGCTTAGCACAGGGAACTCAGCCCCAGCATTTT. Protein: CASSLAQGTQPQHF. Full variable domain (missing parts from reference TRBV7-8 and TRBJ1-5): GAGVSQSPRYKVAKRGQDVALRCDPISGHVSLFWYQQALGQGPEFLTYFQNEAQLDKSGLPSDRFFAERPEGSVSTLKIQRTQQEDSAVYLCASSLAQGTQPQHFGDGTRLSIL.

At least ten counts were recorded for this clonotype. One end of the junction is discordant with germline, which a read error may explain. This sequence joins TRBV2 and TRBJ2-2; D is possibly TRBD1 or TRBD2 (6 bases each). The CDR3 consists of 16 residues. The germline CDR1 and CDR2 sequences are SNHLY and FYNNEI. CDR3 sequence reads: CASREGGGANTGELFF. The CDR3 bases are TGTGCCAGCAGAGAAGGAGGGGGAGCGAACACCGGGGAGCTGTTTTTT.

This clonotype showed up just a few times. A much bigger clone sits one base away, suggesting this may be a read error. V gene TRBV6-1 combines with J gene TRBJ1-5; D is possibly TRBD1 (5 bases). The CDR3 extends over 16 amino acids. The germline V gene has CDR1 MNHNS and CDR2 SASEGT. CDR3 DNA: TGTACCAGCAGTGGCCGGGGCAGTGGGGGCAATCAGCCCCAGCATTTT. Translation gives CTSSGRGSGGNQPQHF.

The chain recombines TRBV7-2 with TRBJ1-2; the D gene is possibly TRBD1 (6 bases). The ends were cut back, 4 bases at V and 0 bases at J, with 12 bases in the middle. This CDR3 is built from 15 residues. In germline, CDR1 is SGHTA, CDR2 FQGNSA. CDR3 loop: CASSSGVLTNYGYTF. CDR3 nucleotide sequence: TGTGCCAGCAGCTCAGGGGTCTTAACTAACTATGGCTACACCTTC.

The sample holds many counts of this clonotype. The CDR3 nucleotides read TGTGCCAGCAGCCCAGACAGGGCTAATGAGCAGTTCTTC. Residues: CASSPDRANEQFF. The chain uses TRBV3-1 and TRBJ2-1; 7 nucleotides align to TRBD1. The CDR3 is made up of 13 amino acids. V shed 4 bases, J shed 7 bases, and the junction held 4 bases outside the gene matches. Germline-derived CDR1 and CDR2 are LGHDT and YNNKEL (reference sequence).

Many counts were recorded for this clonotype. The CDR3 DNA follows: TGCGCCAGCAGCTTCGGGGCCCCGCGGGATACGCAGTATTTT. It translates to CASSFGAPRDTQYF. The rearrangement joins TRBV5-1 to TRBJ2-3; D could derive from TRBD1 or TRBD2 (5 bases each). CDR3 length: 14 amino acids. V shed 2 bases and J shed 6 bases, with 13 bases lying between them. Per the germline V gene, CDR1 is SGHRS and CDR2 is YFSETQ.

Many counts were recorded for this clonotype. The chain couples TRBV6-1 to TRBJ2-7, with 9 bases fitting TRBD1. Losses at the gene ends were 5 bases for V and 4 bases for J; bases not matched to a gene: 12. Germline CDR1 and CDR2: MNHNS and SASEGT. There are 16 residues in the CDR3. The CDR3 DNA is TGTGCCAGCAGTAAGAGTTTATTGGACAGGGGTTACGAGCAGTACGTC. Protein: CASSKSLLDRGYEQYV.

This clonotype was observed many times. V usage is TRBV5-6 and J usage is TRBJ1-6; 10 nucleotides line up with TRBD1. V lost 0 bases and J lost 7; bases outside the gene matches: 4. Per the germline V gene, CDR1 is SGHDT and CDR2 is YYEEEE. This CDR3 comprises 16 residues. The CDR3 spells CASSLATGGRNSPLHF. CDR3 DNA: TGTGCCAGCAGCTTGGCGACAGGGGGCAGGAATTCACCCCTCCACTTT.

This clonotype was found many times. This chain connects TRBV7-2 to TRBJ2-3, with TRBD2 matching over 12 bases. Germline assignment: CDR1 SGHTA and CDR2 FQGNSA. After removal of 5 bases from V and 1 base from J, the junction contained 7 bases not matched to a gene. The CDR3 is 17 residues long. CDR3 in DNA: TGTGCCAGCAGCACAAGCGCTAGCGGGGGGGGCACAGATACGCAGTATTTT. Protein product: CASSTSASGGGTDTQYF. Drawing the rest from reference TRBV7-2 and TRBJ2-3, the complete variable domain is GAGVSQSPSNKVTEKGKDVELRCDPISGHTALYWYRQSLGQGLEFLIYFQGNSAPDKSGLPSDRFSAERTGGSVSTLTIQRTQQEDSAVYLCASSTSASGGGTDTQYFGPGTRLTVL.

This clonotype was counted ten times or more. The V call is TRBV5-1, the J call TRBJ2-1, with D possibly TRBD2 on 6 matching bases. There are 13 residues in the CDR3. V lost 4 bases and J lost 8, with 13 bases in between. Germline V gene data show CDR1 as SGHRS and CDR2 as YFSETQ. CDR3 sequence: CASSRDLVDEQFF. For the CDR3, the DNA is TGCGCCAGCAGCAGGGACTTGGTCGATGAGCAGTTCTTC.

In this sample, this clonotype turned up many times. The rearrangement uses TRBV7-8 and TRBJ1-6, with D possibly matching TRBD1 (5 bases). The CDR3 spans 15 residues. The V end lost 1 base, the J end lost 5 bases, and 9 bases lay between the germline ends. The germline V gene encodes CDR1 SGHVS and CDR2 FQNEAQ. CDR3 sequence: CASSLEGRDNSPLHF. The CDR3 DNA reads as TGTGCCAGCAGCTTAGAGGGCAGGGATAATTCACCCCTCCACTTT.

There are many counts of this clonotype. This sequence joins TRBV5-1 and TRBJ2-5; D gene unclear. Germline-derived CDR1 and CDR2 are SGHRS and YFSETQ. The CDR3 runs 14 residues. V lost 0 bases and J lost 0, with 6 bases in between. The CDR3 spells CASSLANYQETQYF. DNA for the CDR3: TGCGCCAGCAGCTTGGCTAACTACCAAGAGACCCAGTACTTC.

This clonotype was seen ten or more times. V gene TRBV11-2 combines with J gene TRBJ2-3; 15 nucleotides match TRBD2. After removal of 5 bases from V and 5 bases from J, the junction contained 5 bases not matched to a gene. The germline V gene has CDR1 SGHAT and CDR2 FQNNGV. The CDR3 covers 16 residues. CDR3 coding DNA: TGTGCCAGCAGCCTAGGACTAGCGGGGGGGAGAGATACGCAGTATTTT. Translated: CASSLGLAGGRDTQYF. The full variable domain, rest sourced from reference TRBV11-2 and TRBJ2-3, is EAGVAQSPRYKIIEKRQSVAFWCNPISGHATLYWYQQILGQGPKLLIQFQNNGVVDDSQLPKDRFSAERLKGVDSTLKIQPAKLEDSAVYLCASSLGLAGGRDTQYFGPGTRLTVL.

Written as DNA, the CDR3 is TGCGCCAGCAATGAGGGACAGGGGTTTTTCAGTGAGCAGTTCTTC. Residues: CASNEGQGFFSEQFF. The rearrangement joins TRBV5-1 to TRBJ2-1; 10 bases align to TRBD1. J lost 9 bases, V lost 6 bases, and 12 bases had no gene match. The CDR3 consists of 15 residues. Germline assignment: CDR1 SGHRS and CDR2 YFSETQ. The variable domain in full, completed from reference TRBV5-1 and TRBJ2-1, reads KAGVTQTPRYLIKTRGQQVTLSCSPISGHRSVSWYQQTPGQGLQFLFEYFSETQRNKGNFPGRFSGRQFSNSRSEMNVSTLELGDSALYLCASNEGQGFFSEQFFGPGTRLTVL.

There are many counts of this clonotype. The chain is built from TRBV10-3 and TRBJ2-7; TRBD1 matches at 7 bases. With 5 bases clipped from V and 1 base from J, the junction kept 11 bases outside the gene matches. The germline V gene encodes CDR1 ENHRY and CDR2 SYGVKD. There are 16 residues in the CDR3. As DNA, the CDR3 is TGTGCCATCAGTTCCGAACCTCCGACAGGGTCCTACGAGCAGTACGTC. Encoded protein: CAISSEPPTGSYEQYV.

This clonotype appeared many times. The rearrangement joins TRBV28 to TRBJ2-6; D could derive from TRBD1 or TRBD2 (5 bases each). This CDR3 region has 18 residues. Trimming shortened V by 4 bases and J by 1 base, and 17 bases separated the two germline ends. CDR1 is MDHEN and CDR2 is SYDVKM in the germline V gene. CDR3 DNA sequence: TGTGCCAGCAGTTCCCGCAGGGACCCTTCTTCTGGGGCCAACGTCCTGACTTTC. It encodes CASSSRRDPSSGANVLTF.

This clonotype ranks as medium-sized. The chain combines TRBV12-3 or TRBV12-4 with TRBJ1-1, with D unresolved. Trimming took 2 bases from V and 5 from J, leaving 12 bases between them. The length of the CDR3 is 14 residues. The CDR3 is CASSLWGSETEAFF. DNA of the CDR3: TGTGCCAGCAGTTTATGGGGATCGGAGACTGAAGCTTTCTTT.

The chain links TRBV12-3 or TRBV12-4 to TRBJ2-2, with 7 bases that match TRBD1. The ends lost 1 base at V and 6 bases at J; junction bases unmatched: 5. The CDR3 is 15 amino acids. The CDR3 sequence: CASSLGTGGSGELFF. The CDR3 nucleotides are TGTGCCAGCAGTTTAGGGACAGGAGGCTCCGGGGAGCTGTTTTTT.

This clonotype has ten or more counts. This chain uses TRBV5-1 with TRBJ1-1; D may be TRBD1 (5 bases). Germline CDR1 is SGHRS and CDR2 is YFSETQ. V lost 1 base and J 5 bases, leaving 15 bases between the germline ends. The CDR3 has 15 amino acids. The CDR3 sequence: CASSLQVQGETEAFF. In nucleotides, the CDR3 is TGCGCCAGCAGCTTGCAGGTCCAGGGAGAAACTGAAGCTTTCTTT. The entire variable domain, with the rest obtained from reference TRBV5-1 and TRBJ1-1, is as follows: KAGVTQTPRYLIKTRGQQVTLSCSPISGHRSVSWYQQTPGQGLQFLFEYFSETQRNKGNFPGRFSGRQFSNSRSEMNVSTLELGDSALYLCASSLQVQGETEAFFGQGTRLTVV.

This sequence joins TRBV5-1 and TRBJ2-3; 15 bases align to TRBD2. The CDR3 sequence is 17 residues long. The V segment lost 7 bases and the J segment 9 bases; nucleotides outside the gene matches: 15. Germline V gene sequence: CDR1 SGHRS, CDR2 YFSETQ. The CDR3 DNA is TGCGCCAGCGGGACTAGCGGGGGGCTCGCAGGTGTGGAAACGCAGTATTTT. Protein sequence: CASGTSGGLAGVETQYF. The whole variable domain, filled in from reference TRBV5-1 and TRBJ2-3, reads KAGVTQTPRYLIKTRGQQVTLSCSPISGHRSVSWYQQTPGQGLQFLFEYFSETQRNKGNFPGRFSGRQFSNSRSEMNVSTLELGDSALYLCASGTSGGLAGVETQYFGPGTRLTVL.

This clonotype was picked up many times. The chain combines TRBV7-3 with TRBJ2-3, with D perhaps TRBD1 (5 bases). This CDR3 spans 14 amino acids. Germline CDR1 and CDR2: SGHTA and FQGTGA. Trimming pared 1 base from V and 1 base from J, leaving 6 bases between. CDR3 protein: CASSLIGGTDTQYF. The CDR3 DNA reads TGTGCCAGCAGCTTAATAGGGGGCACAGATACGCAGTATTTT.